This T cell receptor beta chain was sequenced for a study of Ad26.COV2.S vaccination and SARS-CoV-2 variants. Study-wide background: Once, or twice with 56 days between doses, Ad26.COV2.S was given intramuscularly.

Germline values: CDR1 SGDLS, CDR2 YYNGEE. V gave up 1 base and J gave up 5 bases; unmatched junction bases: 8. The CDR3 extends over 16 amino acids. Study-level findings and limits: Placebo recipients showed lower spike-specific TCR breadth than vaccinees.

Only in-frame clones appear in the TCRdb table, and some are missing; sequencing was by immunoSEQ multiplex PCR. The repertoire holds some 300,000 clones, with around four fifths as singletons. For this clone: The antigen remains unidentified.

Noted treatment: roughly 18 received Ad26.COV2.S at low or high dose, single or two shots; about 5 received placebo; per-sample allocation not given. Day 63 after the first vaccine or placebo injection was the time point for sampling. The administered vaccine (an Ad26 vector) expressed Wuhan-strain SARS-CoV-2 spike. The genes are TRBV9 and TRBJ2-3; 9 positions agree with TRBD2. The receptor was isolated from a person between 18 and 60 years old who received the Ad26.COV2.S COVID-19 vaccine or a placebo. Sequences were derived from peripheral blood, sampled in a trial of Ad26.COV2.S vaccine versus placebo. CDR3 sequence reads: CASSVSAGGQGDTQYF. Written as DNA, the CDR3 is TGTGCCAGCAGCGTATCTGCGGGGGGGCAGGGAGATACGCAGTATTTT.